Below, 18 T cell receptor beta chains from the same sample are listed, as sequenced in a study of OX40 agonist ivuxolimab in advanced cancers. The library came from the immunoSEQ multiplex PCR assay. TCRdb took this table from immuneACCESS and kept in-frame rearrangements with V and J called. Such tables lack part of the clones; where checked against another copy, unresolved V genes explain under half of the gap, and the rest is unexplained. A total of about 70,000 clones appear in this sample, about nine tenths of them only once. The leading ten clones occupy roughly 8.2% of the sample. Sequences were derived from CD4+ or CD8+ T cells sorted from blood, sampled in a trial of the OX40 agonist ivuxolimab. The origin of the receptors is an adult with an advanced solid tumor such as melanoma, head and neck, liver or kidney cancer.

Regarding this clone: Other DNA sequences in the same sample also yield this CDR3. This CDR3 is CASSLPPGAGNSPLHF. CDR3 nucleotides: TGTGCCAGCAGCCTCCCCCCCGGGGCAGGGAATTCACCCCTCCACTTT. V and J are TRBV7-2 and TRBJ1-6; maybe TRBD1 (5 bases). Deletions cut 5 bases from V and 7 bases from J, with 18 bases between. From germline, CDR1 is SGHTA and CDR2 FQGNSA. The CDR3 spans 16 residues.

The V and J genes are TRBV4-3 and TRBJ1-2; unclear D gene. The CDR3 covers 14 residues. Trimming stripped 0 bases from V and 3 bases from J, with 8 bases between. CDR1 and CDR2 from the germline V gene are LGHNA and YSLEER. CDR3 region: CASSQDSGYYGYTF. DNA of the CDR3: TGCGCCAGCAGCCAAGATAGTGGTTACTATGGCTACACCTTC.

V gene TRBV6-6 combines with J gene TRBJ1-1; D is uncertain. This CDR3 is built from 13 residues. Germline assignment: CDR1 MNHNY and CDR2 SVGAGI (reference sequence). V was trimmed by 6 bases and J by 1 base, leaving 9 bases between them. Here the CDR3 DNA reads TGTGCCAGCAGCCCCTATTCGAACACTGAAGCTTTCTTT. Amino acid sequence: CASSPYSNTEAFF.

The count of this clone is one. The chain couples TRBV4-2 to TRBJ2-1; D is unresolved. The length of the CDR3 is 18 residues. Per the germline V gene, CDR1 is LGHNA and CDR2 is YNFKEQ. The V end lost 0 bases, the J end lost 0 bases, and 15 bases lay between the germline ends. CDR3 residues: CASSQDPWIPASYNEQFF. In DNA form, the CDR3 reads TGTGCCAGCAGCCAAGATCCATGGATACCCGCCTCCTACAATGAGCAGTTCTTC.

This clone was observed a single time. The chain joins TRBV5-5 to TRBJ2-3, with a possible D match to TRBD1 (8 bases). The CDR3 has 16 residues. The germline gives CDR1 SGHKS, CDR2 YYEKEE (reference sequence). V was clipped by 4 bases and J by 2 bases, with 17 bases between them. The chain's CDR3 is CASSEGEGQATDTQYF. The CDR3 region has the DNA TGTGCCAGCAGCGAGGGGGAGGGACAGGCCACAGATACGCAGTATTTT. The variable domain in full, completed from reference TRBV5-5 and TRBJ2-3, reads DAGVTQSPTHLIKTRGQQVTLRCSPISGHKSVSWYQQVLGQGPQFIFQYYEKEERGRGNFPDRFSARQFPNYSSELNVNALLLGDSALYLCASSEGEGQATDTQYFGPGTRLTVL.

This sequence joins TRBV19 and TRBJ1-6, with D maybe TRBD1 (6 bases). The CDR3 has 16 residues. CDR1 is LNHDA and CDR2 is SQIVND in the germline V gene (reference sequence). Trimming removed 7 bases at V and 10 bases at J, with 23 bases between. CDR3 bases: TGTGCCAGTACCTCAAGTAATAGGGGGGTAGACTCACCCCTCCACTTT. It codes for CASTSSNRGVDSPLHF.

V is TRBV27 and J is TRBJ1-5, with D unresolved. The germline CDR1 and CDR2 sequences are MNHEY and SMNVEV (reference sequence). Trimming stripped 3 bases from V and 5 bases from J, with 8 bases between. The CDR3 spans 13 residues. The CDR3 DNA reads TGTGCCAGCAGTTTCATGAGGGATCAGCCCCAGCATTTT. Its translation is CASSFMRDQPQHF.

The CDR3 DNA reads TGTGCCAGCAGCGTAGGGCATTTTGAAAAACTGTTTTTT. It is translated as CASSVGHFEKLFF. The gene calls are TRBV7-2 and TRBJ1-4; no clear D gene. The germline V gene encodes CDR1 SGHTA and CDR2 FQGNSA. Trimming cost V 5 bases and J 7 bases, with 11 bases left between them. There are 13 residues in the CDR3.

The rearrangement joins TRBV4-1 to TRBJ1-5; D is perhaps TRBD1 (5 bases). The V end lost 4 bases, the J end lost 4 bases, and 11 bases lay between the germline ends. CDR1 and CDR2 from the germline V gene are MGHRA and YSYEKL. The CDR3 spans 14 residues. The CDR3 sequence is CASSPPGLNQPQHF. CDR3 in DNA: TGCGCCAGCAGCCCGCCAGGGCTTAATCAGCCCCAGCATTTT.

This clone has more than one count but fewer than ten. The rearrangement joins TRBV5-1 to TRBJ1-1, with 10 nucleotides matching TRBD1. Trimming removed 4 bases from V and 10 bases from J; junction bases left unmatched: 10. The CDR3 has 14 residues. From germline, CDR1 is SGHRS and CDR2 YFSETQ. In DNA, the CDR3 is TGCGCCAGCAGCGACCGGGACAGGGGACCGGCAGCTTTCTTT. Translation gives CASSDRDRGPAAFF.

In DNA, the CDR3 is TGTGCCAGCAGCTCCCTCTCGGGACAGGACTTCTATGGCTACACCTTC. Its translation is CASSSLSGQDFYGYTF. The chain uses TRBV5-4 and TRBJ1-2; 8 bases agree with TRBD1. The germline CDR1 and CDR2 sequences are SGHNT and YYREEE (reference sequence). The V gene end was trimmed by 3 bases and the J gene end by 4 bases; junction bases not matched to a gene: 11. The CDR3 runs 16 residues.

CDR3 in amino acids: CASSDQENTEAFF. The CDR3 DNA is TGTGCCAGTAGTGATCAGGAGAACACTGAAGCTTTCTTT. This chain connects TRBV19 to TRBJ1-1, with D uncertain. The CDR3 length is 13 residues. Germline loops: CDR1 LNHDA, CDR2 SQIVND (reference sequence). Trimming stripped 5 bases from V and 1 base from J, with 8 bases between.

This clone is deemed medium-sized. CDR3 sequence: CASSGTGGKTEAFF. The CDR3 DNA follows: TGTGCCAGCTCAGGGACAGGGGGAAAAACTGAAGCTTTCTTT. The chain combines TRBV18 with TRBJ1-1; 11 nucleotides match TRBD1. The length of the CDR3 is 14 residues. Germline V gene sequence: CDR1 KGHSH, CDR2 LQKENI. V shed 5 bases, J shed 5 bases, and the junction held 4 bases outside the gene matches.

The sample holds one count of this clone. V is TRBV18 and J is TRBJ1-2, with 7 bases lining up with TRBD1. The V gene's germline CDR1 is KGHSH and CDR2 LQKENI. V lost 6 bases and J lost 6; bases outside the gene matches: 13. The CDR3 is made up of 15 amino acids. The CDR3 here is CASSPILGGADGYTF. DNA of the CDR3: TGTGCCAGCTCTCCAATCCTAGGGGGCGCCGATGGCTACACCTTC.

The table lists this clone with a few counts. The V and J genes are TRBV4-1 and TRBJ1-4; TRBD1 agrees at 7 bases. The CDR3 is made up of 15 amino acids. V dropped 0 bases and J dropped 8; count of bases not matched to a gene: 6. Germline assignment: CDR1 MGHRA and CDR2 YSYEKL. DNA of the CDR3: TGCGCCAGCAGCCAAGAGGGGGCAGGGGGGGAAAAACTGTTTTTT. Amino acid sequence: CASSQEGAGGEKLFF.

This clone is a singleton in its sample. The V gene is TRBV2, the J gene TRBJ2-7; D is unclear. From germline, CDR1 is SNHLY and CDR2 FYNNEI. The V end was cut by 0 bases, the J end by 2 bases, with 11 bases between. The CDR3 is 15 residues long. In DNA, the CDR3 is TGTGCCAGCAGTGAAGCGGCTGTGGGGACCTACGAGCAGTACTTC. Its protein is CASSEAAVGTYEQYF.

The chain couples TRBV14 to TRBJ2-3; 7 bases match TRBD1. With V trimmed by 4 bases and J by 5 bases, 9 bases remained unmatched. The CDR3 sequence is 15 residues long. CDR1 SGHDN and CDR2 FVKESK come from the germline V gene. The CDR3 DNA reads as TGTGCCAGCAGCCGGACAGGTGTTTCAGGAGATACGCAGTATTTT. This sequence encodes CASSRTGVSGDTQYF. Looking up the rest from reference TRBV14 and TRBJ2-3 gives the full variable domain: EAGVTQFPSHSVIEKGQTVTLRCDPISGHDNLYWYRRVMGKEIKFLLHFVKESKQDESGMPNNRFLAERTGGTYSTLKVQPAELEDSGVYFCASSRTGVSGDTQYFGPGTRLTVL.

The chain links TRBV6-5 to TRBJ1-5; 9 bases are shared with TRBD1. The CDR3 is made up of 15 amino acids. Trimming removed 6 bases from V and 7 bases from J; junction bases left unmatched: 10. The germline CDR1 and CDR2 sequences are MNHEY and SVGAGI. The CDR3 reads CASRPGTGIRQPQHF. For the CDR3, the DNA is TGTGCCAGCAGACCCGGGACAGGGATCAGGCAGCCCCAGCATTTT.